Listed here are 25 T cell receptor beta chains from one sample, sequenced in a study of cytotoxic CD8 clonotypes in ibrutinib-treated CLL. The table came from immunoSEQ multiplex PCR; TCRdb's copy has only in-frame clones and leaves some out. The data hold some 92,000 clones, with roughly four fifths observed a single time. The sample in question was PBMCs, obtained after 24 months of ibrutinib treatment. These TCRs come from a human donor with chronic lymphocytic leukemia.

V usage is TRBV4-1 and J usage is TRBJ2-2; TRBD2 aligns across 7 bases. This CDR3 has 15 residues. Germline-derived CDR1 and CDR2 are MGHRA and YSYEKL. The V and J ends lost 4 bases and 4 bases, in that order; junction bases with no gene match: 6. The CDR3: CASSLEGGGTGELFF. CDR3 in DNA: TGCGCCAGCAGCCTGGAAGGCGGGGGCACCGGGGAGCTGTTTTTT.

The genes are TRBV5-1 and TRBJ2-1; 9 bases are shared with TRBD1. The CDR3 sequence is 15 residues long. V dropped 1 base and J dropped 5; count of bases not matched to a gene: 4. The germline CDR1 and CDR2 sequences are SGHRS and YFSETQ. The CDR3 region is CASSLWTGENNEQFF. Written as DNA, the CDR3 is TGCGCCAGCAGCTTGTGGACAGGGGAGAACAATGAGCAGTTCTTC. Supplemented by reference TRBV5-1 and TRBJ2-1, the full variable domain reads KAGVTQTPRYLIKTRGQQVTLSCSPISGHRSVSWYQQTPGQGLQFLFEYFSETQRNKGNFPGRFSGRQFSNSRSEMNVSTLELGDSALYLCASSLWTGENNEQFFGPGTRLTVL.

CDR3 in amino acids: CASRRGLAGATGELFF. CDR3 in DNA: TGTGCCAGCCGAAGGGGACTAGCGGGAGCCACCGGGGAGCTGTTTTTT. The chain combines TRBV2 with TRBJ2-2, with 14 bases that match TRBD2. The germline CDR1 and CDR2 sequences are SNHLY and FYNNEI. V trimming: 8 bases; J trimming: 4 bases; junction bases outside the gene matches: 6. The CDR3 extends over 16 amino acids.

This clone was detected a few times. This chain uses TRBV30 with TRBJ1-1; weak D call: TRBD1 (5 bases). The CDR3 length is 13 residues. Deletions cut 8 bases from V and 6 bases from J, with 19 bases between. The germline V gene encodes CDR1 GTSNPN and CDR2 SVGIG (reference sequence). The CDR3 DNA is TGTGCCGGGGGGTTCCCTATGGGTCCTGAAGCTTTCTTT. Its protein is CAGGFPMGPEAFF.

V gene TRBV11-2 combines with J gene TRBJ2-7; D gene unclear. The CDR3 sequence is 14 residues long. The germline V gene encodes CDR1 SGHAT and CDR2 FQNNGV. V lost 2 bases, J lost 2 bases, and 10 bases lay in between. CDR3 region: CASSLYAGTYEQYF. As DNA, the CDR3 is TGTGCCAGCAGCTTATATGCAGGAACCTACGAGCAGTACTTC.

The J gene is TRBJ1-2, the V gene TRBV21-1. TRBV21-1 represents a pseudogene. This CDR3 comprises 14 residues. In nucleotides, the CDR3 is TGTGCCAGCAGCGGACCGTCACTCACGGATGGCTACACCTTC. Amino acid sequence: CASSGPSLTDGYTF.

This clone has more than one count but fewer than ten. This chain connects TRBV30 to TRBJ1-1; D possibly corresponds to TRBD1 (6 bases). V lost 0 bases to trimming and J lost 5 bases, with 10 bases between them. The CDR3 consists of 13 residues. Germline CDR1 is GTSNPN and CDR2 is SVGIG (reference sequence). Written as DNA, the CDR3 is TGTGCCTGGAGTGTAGCTACAGGGACTGAAGCTTTCTTT. Its protein is CAWSVATGTEAFF.

The chain has TRBV5-1 and TRBJ2-3, with D perhaps matching TRBD1 or TRBD2 (6 bases each). Trimming pared 2 bases from V and 4 bases from J, leaving 17 bases between. Germline V lookup: CDR1 SGHRS, CDR2 YFSETQ. The CDR3 contains 16 residues. This CDR3 reads CASSFSGEVGADTQYF. The CDR3 nucleotides read TGCGCCAGCAGCTTTTCAGGGGAGGTCGGTGCAGATACGCAGTATTTT.

The chain combines TRBV6-6 with TRBJ2-7; 8 bases line up with TRBD1. Trimming cost V 6 bases and J 5 bases; bases outside gene matches: 12. The CDR3 runs to 15 residues. Looked up from germline, CDR1 is MNHNY and CDR2 is SVGAGI (reference sequence). The CDR3 nucleotides are TGTGCCAGCAGACCCGGACAGGGACCATCTCACGAGCAGTACTTC. Residues: CASRPGQGPSHEQYF.

CDR3 residues: CASSLSGGRSYEQYF. DNA for the CDR3: TGCGCCAGCAGCTTGAGCGGGGGGCGCTCCTACGAGCAGTACTTC. The rearrangement uses TRBV5-1 and TRBJ2-7; 9 bases map to TRBD2. CDR1 is SGHRS, CDR2 YFSETQ, per germline. This CDR3 comprises 15 residues. Losses at the gene ends were 1 base for V and 0 bases for J; bases not matched to a gene: 2.

About this clone itself: At one boundary the junction diverges from the germline segment, which might be a read error. The chain has TRBV7-9 and TRBJ2-3, with unresolved D. CDR3 size: 13 residues. Germline V gives CDR1 SEHNR, CDR2 FQNEAQ (reference sequence). CDR3 sequence (DNA): TGTGCCAGCAGCCCGAAGGGCCCAGAGACGCAGTATTTT. It yields the protein CASSPKGPETQYF.

The chain has TRBV28 and TRBJ2-5; the D is unclear. The germline V and J ends were trimmed by 6 bases and 6 bases, with 8 bases remaining between them. Germline V lookup: CDR1 MDHEN, CDR2 SYDVKM. The CDR3 is 11 amino acids. The CDR3 DNA sequence: TGTGCCAGCAGCCCGGGCCAGACCCAGTACTTC. Its protein is CASSPGQTQYF.

The V and J genes are TRBV14 and TRBJ1-2; maybe TRBD1 (5 bases). V lost 0 bases and J 4 bases, leaving 12 bases between the germline ends. The CDR3 is made up of 15 amino acids. Looked up from germline, CDR1 is SGHDN and CDR2 is FVKESK. CDR3 residues: CASSQERGFGYGYTF. Here the CDR3 DNA reads TGTGCCAGCAGCCAAGAAAGGGGCTTCGGCTATGGCTACACCTTC.

This clone showed up just once. The chain carries TRBV5-4 and TRBJ2-3; D unclear. This CDR3 is built from 13 residues. The V gene's germline CDR1 is SGHNT and CDR2 YYREEE (reference sequence). The V gene lost 4 bases and the J gene lost 5 bases, with 11 bases spanning the gap. The CDR3 loop is CASSPYLEDTQYF. The DNA of the CDR3 is TGTGCCAGCAGCCCATATCTCGAAGATACGCAGTATTTT. The whole variable domain, filled in from reference TRBV5-4 and TRBJ2-3, reads ETGVTQSPTHLIKTRGQQVTLRCSSQSGHNTVSWYQQALGQGPQFIFQYYREEENGRGNFPPRFSGLQFPNYSSELNVNALELDDSALYLCASSPYLEDTQYFGPGTRLTVL.

The rearrangement joins TRBV7-9 to TRBJ1-1; D remains ambiguous. Germline CDR1 SEHNR, CDR2 FQNEAQ (reference sequence). There are 14 residues in the CDR3. The germline V and J ends were trimmed by 0 bases and 1 base, with 6 bases remaining between them. DNA of the CDR3: TGTGCCAGCAGCTTAGCGGGCGGGAACACTGAAGCTTTCTTT. This codes for CASSLAGGNTEAFF.

The chain couples TRBV7-9 to TRBJ2-7; D is undetermined. Germline V CDR1 and CDR2: SEHNR, FQNEAQ (reference sequence). V lost 4 bases, J lost 3 bases, and 4 bases lay in between. This CDR3 contains 11 residues. CDR3 sequence reads: CASSWDYEQYF. The CDR3, as DNA: TGTGCCAGCAGCTGGGACTACGAGCAGTACTTC.

This clone was picked up one time. The rearrangement links TRBV6-1 to TRBJ2-7, with 13 bases matching TRBD2. Germline V CDR1 and CDR2: MNHNS, SASEGT. The CDR3 runs 15 residues. Trimming cost V 5 bases and J 0 bases; bases outside gene matches: 1. CDR3 DNA: TGTGCCAGCAGTTGGACTAGCGGGAGCTCCTACGAGCAGTACTTC. The encoded protein is CASSWTSGSSYEQYF.

This chain joins TRBV5-1 and TRBJ2-3, with 10 bases that match TRBD2. Germline V lookup: CDR1 SGHRS, CDR2 YFSETQ. Germline trimming cut 3 bases from V and 5 bases from J; bases unmatched to any gene: 12. This CDR3 contains 17 residues. The CDR3 sequence is CASSWDPSGSEIDTQYF. The CDR3 region has the DNA TGCGCCAGCAGCTGGGACCCTAGCGGGAGTGAGATAGATACGCAGTATTTT.

This clone was observed a few times. The V call is TRBV5-5, the J call TRBJ1-4; D is unclear. The length of the CDR3 is 15 residues. Germline CDR1 SGHKS, CDR2 YYEKEE (reference sequence). V was clipped by 3 bases and J by 8 bases, with 17 bases between them. The CDR3: CASSWGWESQEKLFF. DNA of the CDR3: TGTGCCAGCAGCTGGGGATGGGAGTCTCAAGAAAAACTGTTTTTT.

The rearrangement joins TRBV5-1 to TRBJ1-3; maybe TRBD1 (6 bases). Germline CDR1 and CDR2: SGHRS and YFSETQ. This CDR3 comprises 17 residues. V lost 0 bases to trimming and J lost 0 bases, with 13 bases between them. The CDR3 is CASSLVGQTASGNTIYF. In DNA, the CDR3 is TGCGCCAGCAGCTTGGTTGGACAGACTGCCTCTGGAAACACCATATATTTT.

J is TRBJ2-3 and V is TRBV7-2; weak D call: TRBD2 (5 bases). The ends were cut back, 0 bases at V and 3 bases at J, with 16 bases in the middle. The CDR3 is made up of 17 amino acids. Germline V gene data show CDR1 as SGHTA and CDR2 as FQGNSA. The CDR3 is CASSLARFGIGTDTQYF. In DNA form, the CDR3 reads TGTGCCAGCAGCTTAGCGCGTTTCGGGATAGGAACAGATACGCAGTATTTT.

The chain uses TRBV27 and TRBJ1-4; tentative D call: TRBD1 (6 bases). CDR1 and CDR2 from the germline V gene are MNHEY and SMNVEV (reference sequence). The germline V and J ends were trimmed by 5 bases and 8 bases, with 15 bases remaining between them. This CDR3 has 14 residues. CDR3: CASSIRGRREKLFF. The DNA of the CDR3 is TGTGCCAGCAGTATAAGGGGGAGGCGCGAAAAACTGTTTTTT.

The chain combines TRBV6-4 with TRBJ2-1, with 8 nucleotides matching TRBD1. Germline trimming cut 6 bases from V and 6 bases from J; bases unmatched to any gene: 10. CDR3 size: 15 residues. CDR1 and CDR2 from the germline V gene are MRHNA and SNTAGT. DNA of the CDR3: TGTGCCAGCAGCGGGGCGGCAGGGGGCTTCAATGAGCAGTTCTTC. Amino acid sequence: CASSGAAGGFNEQFF.

The chain is built from TRBV7-9 and TRBJ1-6, with TRBD1 identical over 8 bases. Germline CDR1 is SEHNR and CDR2 is FQNEAQ (reference sequence). The J segment lost 4 bases and the V segment lost 5 bases, leaving 4 bases of the junction unmatched. CDR3 size: 15 residues. CDR3 in DNA: TGTGCCAGCAGCCCCGACAGGGGATATAATTCACCCCTCCACTTT. Translating it yields CASSPDRGYNSPLHF.

This clone occurred a few times. The CDR3 coding sequence is TGCAGCGTCCGCCTGGGCGGGAGTTTCACCGGGGAGCTGTTTTTT. Translation gives CSVRLGGSFTGELFF. The chain joins TRBV29-1 to TRBJ2-2; 7 nucleotides agree with TRBD2. V gave up 6 bases and J gave up 4 bases; unmatched junction bases: 11. The germline gives CDR1 SQVTM, CDR2 ANQGSEA. The CDR3 has 15 residues.